Listed here are 8 T cell receptor beta chains from one sample, sequenced in a study of T-cell reconstitution after alpha-beta-depleted transplantation in children. The TCRbeta library was prepared with unique molecular identifiers. MiXCR was run by TCRdb on the PCR reads, yielding one entry per CDR3 protein. The sample has around 490,000 distinct CDR3 sequences, approximately 10% seen once. Sequenced here: PBMCs, mostly from graft donor cells, sampled 180 days after TCRalphabeta/CD19-depleted stem cell transplant. The receptors here all came from a female patient between 2 and 10 years old who had a stem cell transplant for aplastic anemia, so the T cells may come from the graft donor.

This chain connects TRBV2 to TRBJ2-6; D remains unclear. V gave up 1 base and J gave up 0 bases, with 10 bases separating them. The CDR3 extends over 17 amino acids. In germline, CDR1 is SNHLY, CDR2 FYNNEI. The CDR3 DNA follows: TGTGCCAGCAGTGAAGAGGGCCTACGCTCTGGGGCCAACGTCCTGACTTTC. Amino acids: CASSEEGLRSGANVLTF.

In its sample, this clonotype was seen a few times. This sequence joins TRBV15 and TRBJ1-2, with D tentatively TRBD1 (6 bases). Between the trimmed V and J ends, which lost 0 bases and 4 bases, there was a span of 12 bases. The CDR3 has 15 amino acids. CDR1 is LNHNV, CDR2 YYDKDF, per germline (reference sequence). This CDR3 is CATSRDSDSFYGYTF. CDR3 bases: TGTGCCACCAGCAGAGATTCGGACAGCTTCTATGGCTACACCTTC.

This clonotype occurred many times. The CDR3 is CASSLNTGANVLTF. The CDR3 DNA reads TGTGCCAGCAGCTTAAATACTGGGGCCAACGTCCTGACTTTC. The chain recombines TRBV7-9 with TRBJ2-6; D call uncertain. V gave up 2 bases and J gave up 2 bases, with 4 bases separating them. Germline V gene lookup returns CDR1 SEHNR and CDR2 FQNEAQ (reference sequence). The CDR3 has 14 residues.

This clonotype was recorded once. The gene calls are TRBV20-1 and TRBJ1-1; D perhaps matches TRBD1 (5 bases). This CDR3 is 14 amino acids long. Trimming took off 0 bases at V and 11 bases at J, with 19 bases between the two ends. In germline, CDR1 is DFQATT, CDR2 SNEGSKA (reference sequence). As DNA, the CDR3 is TGCAGTGCTAGAGAAGCTTCCGAGGGGTTCGACGCTTTCTTT. Translation gives CSAREASEGFDAFF.

This clonotype was detected ten times or more. V usage is TRBV5-8 and J usage is TRBJ2-7, with unresolved D. Germline V lookup: CDR1 SGHTS, CDR2 YDEGEE. V was clipped by 0 bases and J by 6 bases, with 10 bases between them. The CDR3 length is 13 residues. CDR3 loop: CASSLGRPPEQYF. In DNA, the CDR3 is TGTGCCAGCAGCTTGGGTCGTCCCCCCGAGCAGTACTTC.

This clonotype has a handful of counts. The chain has TRBV21-1 and TRBJ2-1. TRBV21-1 is an annotated pseudogene. This CDR3 comprises 10 residues. The CDR3 DNA follows: TGTGCCAGGGGATTCAGTGAGCAGTTCTTC. Translation: CARGFSEQFF.

For the CDR3, the DNA is TGCGCCAGCAGCGCCCGGCGGGAGTACTACAATGAGCAGTTCTTC. It translates to CASSARREYYNEQFF. The V gene is TRBV4-3, the J gene TRBJ2-1; 7 bases match TRBD2. Germline loops: CDR1 LGHNA, CDR2 YSLEER. The CDR3 extends over 15 amino acids. Losses at the gene ends were 5 bases for V and 3 bases for J; bases not matched to a gene: 7.

This clonotype was picked up a small number of times. The V gene is TRBV4-3, the J gene TRBJ2-5; 7 bases are shared with TRBD2. The CDR3 spans 16 residues. Looked up from germline, CDR1 is LGHNA and CDR2 is YSLEER. V shed 5 bases, J shed 0 bases, and the junction held 9 bases outside the gene matches. In DNA form, the CDR3 reads TGCGCCAGCAGCTGGGGAGCGGCGGGAGACCAAGAGACCCAGTACTTC. It is translated as CASSWGAAGDQETQYF.